The 13 T cell receptor beta chains below all came from one sample that was sequenced in a study of T cells in Graves' hyperthyroidism and ophthalmopathy. Regions amplified from RNA transcripts were the TCR beta CDR3 regions. TCR CDR3 regions were first amplified by RT-PCR with HTBI primers. TCRdb recomputed calls from the multiplex PCR reads with MiXCR, one row per CDR3 protein. The table records some 210,000 distinct CDR3 sequences, roughly 18% of them present only once. The sequenced material came from blood. All receptors come from a man aged 45-60 years with Graves' hyperthyroidism.

This clonotype was found many times. This chain links TRBV2 with TRBJ2-1; 12 positions match TRBD2. This CDR3 has 14 residues. Germline values: CDR1 SNHLY, CDR2 FYNNEI. The junction had 4 bases not matched to a gene; V was cut back by 4 bases and J by 9 bases. In nucleotides, the CDR3 is TGTGCCAGCAGTGGACTAGCGGGAGATCTTGAGCAGTTCTTC. Its protein product is CASSGLAGDLEQFF.

In this sample, this clonotype turned up many times. The chain couples TRBV28 to TRBJ2-7; D may be TRBD1 (6 bases). The CDR3 runs 15 residues. Germline V gene data show CDR1 as MDHEN and CDR2 as SYDVKM. Trimming took off 8 bases at V and 4 bases at J, with 21 bases between the two ends. For the CDR3, the DNA is TGTGCCAGCGGACCGAGTCCGGGACACGCTTACGAGCAGTACTTC. Translation gives CASGPSPGHAYEQYF.

There are a few counts of this clonotype. The chain carries TRBV20-1 and TRBJ2-3; 14 bases match TRBD2. The CDR3 has 15 residues. J gave up 5 bases and V 4 bases, and 5 bases lay outside the gene matches. The V gene's germline CDR1 is DFQATT and CDR2 SNEGSKA (reference sequence). CDR3 sequence: CSATGLAGEIDTQYF. CDR3 bases: TGCAGTGCTACGGGACTAGCGGGAGAGATAGATACGCAGTATTTT.

The gene calls are TRBV12-3 or TRBV12-4 and TRBJ2-4; D remains ambiguous. V lost 5 bases, J lost 4 bases, and 18 bases lay in between. The CDR3 consists of 16 residues. The CDR3: CASSVFAFWGKNIQYF. In nucleotides, the CDR3 is TGTGCCAGCAGTGTCTTTGCCTTCTGGGGAAAAAACATTCAGTACTTC.

Note on this clonotype: A much larger clone differs by one base, so this may be a read error. The J gene is TRBJ2-7, the V gene TRBV7-9; 8 nucleotides agree with TRBD2. The CDR3 loop spans 13 amino acids. CDR1 and CDR2 (germline): SEHNR, FQNEAQ (reference sequence). The CDR3: CASSLTSVNEQYF. For the CDR3, the DNA is TGCGCCAGCAGCTTGACTAGCGTGAATGAGCAGTACTTC. The variable domain in full, with the rest retrieved from reference TRBV7-9 and TRBJ2-7, is DTGVSQNPRHKITKRGQNVTFRCDPISEHNRLYWYRQTLGQGPEFLTYFQNEAQLEKSRLLSDRFSAERPKGSFSTLEIQRTEQGDSAMYLCASSLTSVNEQYFGPGTRLTVT.

The chain employs TRBV7-9 and TRBJ1-3; D unresolved. Germline V lookup: CDR1 SEHNR, CDR2 FQNEAQ (reference sequence). This CDR3 has 15 amino acids. Trimming removed 5 bases from V and 1 base from J, with 12 bases in between. CDR3 sequence reads: CASSAPQFSGNTIYF. The CDR3 DNA is TGTGCCAGCAGCGCCCCCCAGTTTTCTGGAAACACCATATATTTT. The whole variable domain, remainder taken from reference TRBV7-9 and TRBJ1-3, is DTGVSQNPRHKITKRGQNVTFRCDPISEHNRLYWYRQTLGQGPEFLTYFQNEAQLEKSRLLSDRFSAERPKGSFSTLEIQRTEQGDSAMYLCASSAPQFSGNTIYFGEGSWLTVV.

V and J are TRBV7-9 and TRBJ1-3; TRBD1 matches at 8 bases. CDR3 length equals 16 residues. V was pared by 5 bases and J by 1 base, with 7 bases of the junction left unmatched. Germline loops: CDR1 SEHNR, CDR2 FQNEAQ (reference sequence). CDR3 coding DNA: TGTGCCAGCAGCCAGCACAGGGGGAAATCTGGAAACACCATATATTTT. As protein: CASSQHRGKSGNTIYF.

This clonotype was counted at least ten times. This chain connects TRBV12-3 or TRBV12-4 to TRBJ2-7, with a possible D match to TRBD1 (6 bases). The V end was cut by 0 bases, the J end by 1 base, with 7 bases between. CDR3 length: 14 amino acids. The CDR3 region has the DNA TGTGCCAGCAGTTTAGCCAGGGGTTCCTACGAGCAGTACTTC. Its protein product is CASSLARGSYEQYF.

This clonotype was observed a few times. The chain recombines TRBV6-6 with TRBJ2-4; D gene unclear. The CDR3 covers 15 residues. The V end was cut by 0 bases, the J end by 4 bases, with 10 bases between. Per the germline V gene, CDR1 is MNHNY and CDR2 is SVGAGI (reference sequence). CDR3 sequence reads: CASSYSSVDKNIQYF. CDR3 DNA sequence: TGTGCCAGCAGTTACTCGTCTGTGGATAAAAACATTCAGTACTTC.

The chain employs TRBV6-5 and TRBJ2-7; D possibly corresponds to TRBD2 (6 bases). The CDR3 consists of 15 residues. Trimming stripped 1 base from V and 6 bases from J, with 16 bases between. Germline CDR1 and CDR2: MNHEY and SVGAGI. The CDR3 sequence: CASSYFSGELGEQYF. The CDR3 DNA is TGTGCCAGCAGTTACTTTTCGGGAGAGCTTGGCGAGCAGTACTTC.

To note about this clonotype: A much larger clone lies one base from this, so it may be a read error. The rearrangement uses TRBV27 and TRBJ2-6; the D gene could be TRBD1 or TRBD2 (7 bases each). This CDR3 is 17 amino acids long. CDR1 is MNHEY, CDR2 SMNVEV, per germline (reference sequence). The CDR3 is CASSLQGEGSGAHVLTF. The DNA for the CDR3 is TGTGCCAGCAGTTTACAGGGGGAGGGTTCTGGGGCCCACGTCCTGACTTTC.

The chain is built from TRBV5-1 and TRBJ2-2, with 7 nucleotides matching TRBD2. The CDR3 extends over 15 amino acids. The V and J ends lost 2 bases and 4 bases, in that order; junction bases with no gene match: 5. Germline CDR1 reads SGHRS; CDR2 reads YFSETQ. CDR3 amino acids: CASSLPGGGTGELFF. The CDR3 DNA is TGCGCCAGCAGCTTACCGGGAGGAGGCACCGGGGAGCTGTTTTTT.

In its sample, this clonotype was seen many times. J is TRBJ2-7 and V is TRBV12-3 or TRBV12-4; possible D gene TRBD1, 5 bases. The CDR3 is made up of 13 amino acids. V shed 3 bases and J shed 6 bases, with 12 bases lying between them. Here the CDR3 reads CASSFWGRGEQYF. Here the CDR3 DNA reads TGTGCCAGCAGTTTTTGGGGTAGGGGCGAGCAGTACTTC.